The 18 T cell receptor beta chains below all came from one sample that was sequenced in a study of control samples from healthy donors and cancer patients. The method was immunoSEQ multiplex PCR; TCRdb's version includes in-frame clones alone and lacks a portion of them. The repertoire holds about 120,000 clones, with around nine tenths as singletons. Material for sequencing was blood. All receptors derive from a man aged 25-45 years in good health.

The V gene is TRBV28, the J gene TRBJ2-3, with 7 bases fitting TRBD2. CDR3 size: 14 residues. The trim removed 3 bases at V and 4 bases at J, leaving 4 bases unmatched. CDR1 is MDHEN, CDR2 SYDVKM, per germline. CDR3 DNA sequence: TGTGCCAGCAGTTTCAGTGGGAGGGCAGATACGCAGTATTTT. It yields the protein CASSFSGRADTQYF.

This rearrangement joins TRBV11-2 to TRBJ2-2, with TRBD2 identical over 8 bases. Germline V CDR1 and CDR2: SGHAT, FQNNGV. The CDR3 has 17 residues. Germline trimming cut 3 bases from V and 2 bases from J; bases unmatched to any gene: 8. CDR3 sequence: CASSFIGGGINTGELFF. The CDR3 bases are TGTGCCAGCAGCTTTATTGGCGGGGGGATCAACACCGGGGAGCTGTTTTTT.

This rearrangement joins TRBV2 to TRBJ2-1; 12 nucleotides match TRBD2. Germline CDR1 is SNHLY and CDR2 is FYNNEI. J gave up 9 bases and V 9 bases, and 6 bases lay outside the gene matches. The CDR3 runs 13 residues. The CDR3 region has the DNA TGTGCCAGGGAGGCTAGCGGGGGGGGTGAGCAGTTCTTC. It specifies CAREASGGGEQFF.

The gene calls are TRBV5-1 and TRBJ2-7; D is undetermined. With 2 bases removed from V and 6 bases from J, the gap between germline ends came to 12 bases. Germline values: CDR1 SGHRS, CDR2 YFSETQ. The CDR3 runs to 13 residues. The CDR3 sequence: CASSFSTSGEQYF. The DNA for the CDR3 is TGCGCCAGCAGCTTCTCTACCTCGGGCGAGCAGTACTTC.

The CDR3 DNA follows: TGTGCCAGCAGTCGACAGGGAGATCAGCCCCAGCATTTT. This codes for CASSRQGDQPQHF. The genes are TRBV2 and TRBJ1-5; TRBD1 agrees at 7 bases. Germline V gives CDR1 SNHLY, CDR2 FYNNEI. The CDR3 runs to 13 residues. V dropped 5 bases and J dropped 5; count of bases not matched to a gene: 3. The whole variable domain, remainder taken from reference TRBV2 and TRBJ1-5, is EPEVTQTPSHQVTQMGQEVILRCVPISNHLYFYWYRQILGQKVEFLVSFYNNEISEKSEIFDDQFSVERPDGSNFTLKIRSTKLEDSAMYFCASSRQGDQPQHFGDGTRLSIL.

This clone was observed once. This chain uses TRBV7-9 with TRBJ2-3, with a weak D call TRBD2 (5 bases). Trimming removed 4 bases from V and 6 bases from J, with 14 bases in between. This CDR3 contains 14 residues. From germline, CDR1 is SEHNR and CDR2 FQNEAQ (reference sequence). The CDR3 sequence is CASSSISSSDTQYF. The CDR3 DNA follows: TGTGCCAGCAGCTCTATCTCTAGCTCCGATACGCAGTATTTT.

This clone has only a few counts. V usage is TRBV6-5 and J usage is TRBJ1-3; the match to TRBD1 covers 8 bases. Per the germline V gene, CDR1 is MNHEY and CDR2 is SVGAGI. CDR3 length: 14 residues. V lost 6 bases and J lost 4; bases outside the gene matches: 5. The chain's CDR3 is CASSLDRGGNTIYF. The CDR3 nucleotides read TGTGCCAGCAGCTTAGACAGGGGCGGAAACACCATATATTTT.

This rearrangement joins TRBV4-1 to TRBJ1-5; D gene uncertain. The V gene's germline CDR1 is MGHRA and CDR2 YSYEKL. Trimming removed 0 bases from V and 6 bases from J, with 12 bases in between. The CDR3 consists of 15 residues. CDR3 coding DNA: TGCGCCAGCAGCCAAGAGTTAGGGTGGGGTCAGCCCCAGCATTTT. It translates to CASSQELGWGQPQHF.

CDR3 nucleotides: TGTGCCAGCAGTCTGGGGGGCGACTCCACTCGAGGTGAGCAGTTCTTC. Its translation: CASSLGGDSTRGEQFF. The V gene is TRBV3-1 (or the pseudogene TRBV3-2), the J gene TRBJ2-1; tentatively, D is TRBD1 or TRBD2 (6 bases each). Germline CDR1 and CDR2: LGHDT and YNNKEL (reference sequence). The germline V and J ends were trimmed by 6 bases and 9 bases, with 24 bases remaining between them. CDR3 size: 16 residues.

This chain joins TRBV27 and TRBJ2-5; D may match TRBD1 or TRBD2 (6 bases each). This CDR3 region has 17 residues. The ends were cut back, 2 bases at V and 1 base at J, with 17 bases in the middle. Germline loops: CDR1 MNHEY, CDR2 SMNVEV (reference sequence). The CDR3 DNA sequence: TGTGCCAGCAGTTTAGGCCCGCCCAGGGGAGGCCAAGAGACCCAGTACTTC. Translating gives CASSLGPPRGGQETQYF.

This clone has only a few counts. The chain uses TRBV5-4 and TRBJ1-6; D might be TRBD1 (5 bases). CDR1 is SGHNT, CDR2 YYREEE, per germline (reference sequence). The CDR3 has 15 residues. Trimming left V 4 bases short and J 8 bases short, with 16 bases between. CDR3 sequence (DNA): TGTGCCAGCAGCCCGGGACCGGCCCTAGATTCACCCCTCCACTTT. The encoded protein is CASSPGPALDSPLHF.

This sequence joins TRBV5-1 and TRBJ2-3, with a possible D match to TRBD1 (5 bases). V lost 5 bases to trimming and J lost 1 base, with 8 bases between them. This CDR3 has 13 residues. Germline V gives CDR1 SGHRS, CDR2 YFSETQ. In DNA form, the CDR3 reads TGCGCCAGCAGGAAAGGGGGCACAGATACGCAGTATTTT. Residues: CASRKGGTDTQYF.

The chain employs TRBV11-1 and TRBJ1-1; D perhaps matches TRBD1 (5 bases). CDR1 and CDR2 from the germline V gene are SGHAT and FQDESV (reference sequence). Trimming removed 2 bases from V and 9 bases from J, with 16 bases in between. The length of the CDR3 is 14 residues. This CDR3 is CASSLNAQGYQAFF. The CDR3 DNA follows: TGTGCCAGCAGCTTAAATGCCCAGGGATACCAAGCTTTCTTT.

The chain joins TRBV11-2 to TRBJ1-2; 9 positions agree with TRBD1. Germline V gene data show CDR1 as SGHAT and CDR2 as FQNNGV. V dropped 5 bases and J dropped 6; count of bases not matched to a gene: 7. This CDR3 spans 14 amino acids. The CDR3 region has the DNA TGTGCCAGCAGCCGGGACAGGGCAGGGGATGGCTACACCTTC. Protein product: CASSRDRAGDGYTF. Filled out from reference TRBV11-2 and TRBJ1-2, the complete variable domain reads EAGVAQSPRYKIIEKRQSVAFWCNPISGHATLYWYQQILGQGPKLLIQFQNNGVVDDSQLPKDRFSAERLKGVDSTLKIQPAKLEDSAVYLCASSRDRAGDGYTFGSGTRLTVV.

The chain has TRBV14 and TRBJ1-1; TRBD1 is a possible D gene (5 bases). Deletions cut 5 bases from V and 7 bases from J, with 11 bases between. The germline V gene has CDR1 SGHDN and CDR2 FVKESK. The length of the CDR3 is 12 residues. In nucleotides, the CDR3 is TGTGCCAGCAGCAAAATAAGGGGTGAAGCTTTCTTT. It translates to CASSKIRGEAFF. The entire variable domain, with the rest obtained from reference TRBV14 and TRBJ1-1, is as follows: EAGVTQFPSHSVIEKGQTVTLRCDPISGHDNLYWYRRVMGKEIKFLLHFVKESKQDESGMPNNRFLAERTGGTYSTLKVQPAELEDSGVYFCASSKIRGEAFFGQGTRLTVV.

V is TRBV27 and J is TRBJ1-1; tentatively, D is TRBD1 (5 bases). Deletions cut 2 bases from V and 3 bases from J, with 7 bases between. The CDR3 runs 13 residues. The germline V gene has CDR1 MNHEY and CDR2 SMNVEV (reference sequence). CDR3 region: CASSLGGDTEAFF. CDR3 nucleotides: TGTGCCAGCAGTTTAGGGGGTGACACTGAAGCTTTCTTT.

The V call is TRBV11-3, the J call TRBJ2-7; no clear D gene. V was shortened by 0 bases and J by 9 bases, with 9 bases between the two germline ends. Germline lookup yields CDR1 SGHNT and CDR2 YENEEA. The CDR3 loop spans 12 amino acids. The CDR3 DNA sequence: TGTGCCAGCAGCTTAGATCATGACGGGCAGTACTTC. Its translation: CASSLDHDGQYF.

The V and J genes are TRBV3-1 (or the pseudogene TRBV3-2) and TRBJ1-3; no clear D. Germline V lookup: CDR1 LGHDT, CDR2 YNNKEL (reference sequence). Between the trimmed V and J ends, which lost 6 bases and 4 bases, there was a span of 16 bases. This CDR3 comprises 15 residues. CDR3 sequence (DNA): TGTGCCAGCAGACCAACCTATAGACTAGGAAACACCATATATTTT. This encodes CASRPTYRLGNTIYF.